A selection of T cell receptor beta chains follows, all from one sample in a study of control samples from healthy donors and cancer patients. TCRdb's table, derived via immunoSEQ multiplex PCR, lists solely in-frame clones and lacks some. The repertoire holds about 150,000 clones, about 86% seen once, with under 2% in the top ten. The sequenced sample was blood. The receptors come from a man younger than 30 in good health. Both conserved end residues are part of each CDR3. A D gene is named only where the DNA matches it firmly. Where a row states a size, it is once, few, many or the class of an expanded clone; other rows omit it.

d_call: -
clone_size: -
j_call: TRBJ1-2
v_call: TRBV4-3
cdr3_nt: TGCGCCAGCAGCCGTGGGGGGAACTATGGCTACACCTTC
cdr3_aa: CASSRGGNYGYTF

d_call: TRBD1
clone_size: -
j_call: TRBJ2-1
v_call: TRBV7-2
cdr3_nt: TGTGCCAGCAGTACTCAGGGGGCAGATGAGCAGTTCTTC
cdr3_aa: CASSTQGADEQFF

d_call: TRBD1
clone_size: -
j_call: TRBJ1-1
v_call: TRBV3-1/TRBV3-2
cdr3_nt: TGTGCCAGCAGCCACCCGGGACAGCCAAACACTGAAGCTTTCTTT
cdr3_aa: CASSHPGQPNTEAFF

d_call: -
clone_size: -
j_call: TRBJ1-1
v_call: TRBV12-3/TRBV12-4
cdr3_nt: TGTGCCAGCAGCAAAATCAGGGGTGAAGCTTTCTTT
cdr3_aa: CASSKIRGEAFF

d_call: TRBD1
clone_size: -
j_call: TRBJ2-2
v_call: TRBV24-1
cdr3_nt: TGTGCCACCAGTGACCGAACCCGGGACAGGGGGCACACCGGGGAGCTGTTTTTT
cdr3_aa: CATSDRTRDRGHTGELFF

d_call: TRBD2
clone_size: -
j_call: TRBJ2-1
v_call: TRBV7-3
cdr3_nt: TGTGCCAGCAGCCCGCCGGGACTAGAGACCAACAATGAGCAGTTCTTC
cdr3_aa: CASSPPGLETNNEQFF

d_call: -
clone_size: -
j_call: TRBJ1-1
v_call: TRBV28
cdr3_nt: TGTGCCAGCATCCCTAACCTTGGGGGGTCCCATTGGGCTGAAGCTTTCTTT
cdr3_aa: CASIPNLGGSHWAEAFF

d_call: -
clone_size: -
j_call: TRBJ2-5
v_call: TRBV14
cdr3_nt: TGTGCCAGCAGCCAAGTCCAGACCCAGTACTTC
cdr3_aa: CASSQVQTQYF

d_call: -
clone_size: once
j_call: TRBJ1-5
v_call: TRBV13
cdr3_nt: TGTGCCAGCAGCTTGGGGGAGGGAAGCAATCAGCCCCAGCATTTT
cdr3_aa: CASSLGEGSNQPQHF

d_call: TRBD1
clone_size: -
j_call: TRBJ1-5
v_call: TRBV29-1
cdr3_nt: TGCAGCGTCCGGACAGGGTTCGCTCAGCCCCAGCATTTT
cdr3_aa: CSVRTGFAQPQHF

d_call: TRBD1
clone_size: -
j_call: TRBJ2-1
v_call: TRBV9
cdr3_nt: TGTGCCAGCAGCGTTTGGGACAGTCCCTTCAATGAGCAGTTCTTC
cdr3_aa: CASSVWDSPFNEQFF

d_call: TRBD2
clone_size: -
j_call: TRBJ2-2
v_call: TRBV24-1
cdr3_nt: TGTGCCATCAGACCTAGCGGGGGGAGTACCGGGGAGCTGTTTTTT
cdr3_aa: CAIRPSGGSTGELFF

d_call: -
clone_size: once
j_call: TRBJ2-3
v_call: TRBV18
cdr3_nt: TGTGCCAGCTCACCACAGGTTGCAGATACGCAGTATTTT
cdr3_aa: CASSPQVADTQYF

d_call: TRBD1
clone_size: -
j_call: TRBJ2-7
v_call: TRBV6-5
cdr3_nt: TGTGCCAGCAGATGGGACAGAGCCTACGAGCAGTACTTC
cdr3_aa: CASRWDRAYEQYF

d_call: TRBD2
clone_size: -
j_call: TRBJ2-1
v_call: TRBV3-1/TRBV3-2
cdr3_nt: TGTGCCAGCAGCCACCAAGGACTAGCGGGGGTCCGGTTTCGGAATGAGCAGTTCTTC
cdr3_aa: CASSHQGLAGVRFRNEQFF

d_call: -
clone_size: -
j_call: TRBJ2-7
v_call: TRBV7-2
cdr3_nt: TGTGCCAGCAGCTTAGGGGGTCTGGCGTCCTACGAGCAGTACTTC
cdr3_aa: CASSLGGLASYEQYF

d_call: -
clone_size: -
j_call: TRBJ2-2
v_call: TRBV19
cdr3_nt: TGTGCCAGCAAAGACCTTACTGGCGGGGAGCTGTTTTTT
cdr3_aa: CASKDLTGGELFF

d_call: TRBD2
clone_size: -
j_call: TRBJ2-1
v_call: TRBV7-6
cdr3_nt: TGTGCCAGCAGCTTATGGGGCGGGGGATACAATGAGCAGTTCTTC
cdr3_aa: CASSLWGGGYNEQFF

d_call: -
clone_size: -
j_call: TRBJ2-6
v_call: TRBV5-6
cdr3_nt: TGTGCCAGCAGCTTTATCGGTACCCCGAGCTCTGGGGCCAACGTCCTGACTTTC
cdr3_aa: CASSFIGTPSSGANVLTF

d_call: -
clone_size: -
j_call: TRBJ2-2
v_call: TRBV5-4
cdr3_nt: TGTGCCAGCAGCTCCCCACAGAATACGAACACCGGGGAGCTGTTTTTT
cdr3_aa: CASSSPQNTNTGELFF

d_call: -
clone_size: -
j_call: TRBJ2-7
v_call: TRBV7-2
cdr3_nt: TGTGCCAGCAGCCCTACCCAGGGATACGAGCAGTACTTC
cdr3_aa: CASSPTQGYEQYF

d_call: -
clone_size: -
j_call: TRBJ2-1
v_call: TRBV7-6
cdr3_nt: TGTGCCAGCAGCTCGGCAGGGTTCGATGAGCAGTTCTTC
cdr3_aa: CASSSAGFDEQFF

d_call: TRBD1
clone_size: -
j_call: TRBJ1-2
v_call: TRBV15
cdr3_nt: TGTGCCACCAGCAGAGATCGAAACAGGGGGACGGATGGCTACACCTTC
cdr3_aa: CATSRDRNRGTDGYTF

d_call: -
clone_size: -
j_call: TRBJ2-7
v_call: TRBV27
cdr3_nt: TGTGCCAGCAGTTTTACAGAAAGCTACGAGCAGTACTTC
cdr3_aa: CASSFTESYEQYF

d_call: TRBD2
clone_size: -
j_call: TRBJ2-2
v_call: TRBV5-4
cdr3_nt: TGTGCCAGCAGCTTGAGCGGACTAGCGGGGACCGGGGAGCTGTTTTTT
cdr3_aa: CASSLSGLAGTGELFF

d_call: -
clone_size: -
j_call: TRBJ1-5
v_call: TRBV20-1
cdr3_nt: TGCAGTGCTAGTCGGACATATCCTGACCAGCCCCAGCATTTT
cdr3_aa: CSASRTYPDQPQHF

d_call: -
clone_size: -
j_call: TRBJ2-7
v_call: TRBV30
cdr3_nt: TGTGCCTGGAGTGGTTCCTACGAGCAGTACTTC
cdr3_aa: CAWSGSYEQYF

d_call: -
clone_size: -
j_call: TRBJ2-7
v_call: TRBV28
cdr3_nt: TGTGCCAGCAGTGCACCAGGGGAATACGAGCAGTACTTC
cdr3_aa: CASSAPGEYEQYF

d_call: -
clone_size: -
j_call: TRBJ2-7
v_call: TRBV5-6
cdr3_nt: TGTGCCAGCAGCTCCAGTCTAAGCTCCTACGAGCAGTACTTC
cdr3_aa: CASSSSLSSYEQYF

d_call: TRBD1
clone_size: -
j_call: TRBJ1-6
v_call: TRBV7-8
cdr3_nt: TGTGCCAGCAGCCTACGACAGGGAGTGCTATCCTATAATTCACCCCTCCACTTT
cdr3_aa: CASSLRQGVLSYNSPLHF

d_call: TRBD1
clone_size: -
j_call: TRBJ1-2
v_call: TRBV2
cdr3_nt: TGTGCCAGCAGTGAAACGGAATACCGGGACAGCCTTTACAGTGGCTACACCTTC
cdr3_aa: CASSETEYRDSLYSGYTF

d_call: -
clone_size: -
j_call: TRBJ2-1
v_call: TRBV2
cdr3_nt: TGTGCCAGCAGTGAATTTCGGGGTTGGAGCGACAATGAGCAGTTCTTC
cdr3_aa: CASSEFRGWSDNEQFF

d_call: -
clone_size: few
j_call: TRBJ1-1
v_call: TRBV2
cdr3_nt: TGTGCCAGCAGTTCACAGGGAGCCGACACTGAAGCTTTCTTT
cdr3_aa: CASSSQGADTEAFF

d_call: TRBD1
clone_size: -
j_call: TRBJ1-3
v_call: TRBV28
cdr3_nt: TGTGCCAGCAGTTTGGACAGGAGCTCTGGAAACACCATATATTTT
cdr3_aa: CASSLDRSSGNTIYF

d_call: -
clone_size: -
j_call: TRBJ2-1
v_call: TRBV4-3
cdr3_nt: TGCGCCAGCAGCCAAGTCCTAGGGGGCTCCTACAATGAGCAGTTCTTC
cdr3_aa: CASSQVLGGSYNEQFF

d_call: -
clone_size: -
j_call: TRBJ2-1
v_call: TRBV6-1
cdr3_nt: TGTGCCAGCAGTGAGTTTCCCTACAATGAGCAGTTCTTC
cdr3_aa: CASSEFPYNEQFF

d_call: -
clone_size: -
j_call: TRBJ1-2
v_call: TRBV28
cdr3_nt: TGTGCCACCGAGGGGAACTATGGCTACACCTTC
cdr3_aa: CATEGNYGYTF

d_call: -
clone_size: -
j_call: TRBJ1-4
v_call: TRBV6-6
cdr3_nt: TGTGCCAGCAGCACGGACAGTGAAAAACTGTTTTTT
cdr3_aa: CASSTDSEKLFF

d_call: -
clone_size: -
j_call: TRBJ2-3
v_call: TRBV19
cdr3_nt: TGTGCCAGTAGTATGGGGGAATACGCGGCAGATACGCAGTATTTT
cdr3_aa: CASSMGEYAADTQYF

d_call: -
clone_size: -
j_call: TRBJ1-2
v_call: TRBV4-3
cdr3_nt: TGCGCCAGCAGCCAACAGGGCGGAGGCTATGGCTACACCTTC
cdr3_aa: CASSQQGGGYGYTF

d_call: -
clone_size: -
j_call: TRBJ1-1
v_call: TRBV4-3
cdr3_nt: TGCGCCAGCAGCCAAAATCGGATGAACACTGAAGCTTTCTTT
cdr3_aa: CASSQNRMNTEAFF

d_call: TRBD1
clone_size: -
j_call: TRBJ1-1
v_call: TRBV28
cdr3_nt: TGTGCCAGCAGTGGTACCGGACAGGGGGCGGCTGAAGCTTTCTTT
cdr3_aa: CASSGTGQGAAEAFF

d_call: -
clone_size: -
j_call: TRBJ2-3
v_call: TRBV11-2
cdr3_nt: TGTGCCAGCAGCCTCTCTGGGGGCGTCACAGATACGCAGTATTTT
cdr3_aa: CASSLSGGVTDTQYF

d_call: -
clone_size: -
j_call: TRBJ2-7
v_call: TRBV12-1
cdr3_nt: TGTGCCAGCAAGAGGGGAGCCTACCGCTACGAGCAGTACTTC
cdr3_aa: CASKRGAYRYEQYF